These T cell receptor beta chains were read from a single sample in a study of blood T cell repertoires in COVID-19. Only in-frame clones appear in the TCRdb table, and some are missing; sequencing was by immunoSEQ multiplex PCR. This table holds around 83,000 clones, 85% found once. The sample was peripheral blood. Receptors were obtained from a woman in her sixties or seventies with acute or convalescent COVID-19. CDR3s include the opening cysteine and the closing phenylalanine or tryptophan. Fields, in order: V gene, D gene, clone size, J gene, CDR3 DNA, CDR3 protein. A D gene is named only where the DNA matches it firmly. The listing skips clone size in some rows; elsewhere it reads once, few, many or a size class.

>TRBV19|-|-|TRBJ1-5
TGTGCCAGTACCGTGAGGCTCTCGGGGCCCCAGCATTTT
CASTVRLSGPQHF
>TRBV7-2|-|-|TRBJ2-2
TGTGCCAGCAGCTTAAGTAGGGTAGCGGATTACACCGGGGAGCTGTTTTTT
CASSLSRVADYTGELFF
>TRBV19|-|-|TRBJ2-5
TGTGCCAGTACCCCCCATCGGGACTCCAAAAAAGAGACCCAGTACTTC
CASTPHRDSKKETQYF
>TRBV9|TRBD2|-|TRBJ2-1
TGTGCCAGCAGCGAGTCCGCCGGGACTAGCGGGATCAGAGTGGCCTACAATGAGCAGTTCTTC
CASSESAGTSGIRVAYNEQFF
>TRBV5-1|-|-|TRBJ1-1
TGCGCCAGCAGCTACAACATGAACACTGAAGCTTTCTTT
CASSYNMNTEAFF
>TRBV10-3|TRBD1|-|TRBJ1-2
TGTGCCATCAGTGAAGGACAGGGGGTCCGCGGCTACACCTTC
CAISEGQGVRGYTF
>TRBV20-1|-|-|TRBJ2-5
TGCAGTGCTAGTTCCGGACAAGGATACCAAGAGACCCAGTACTTC
CSASSGQGYQETQYF
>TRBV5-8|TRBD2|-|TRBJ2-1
TGTGCCAGCAGCTTGGCCCTAGCGGGAGTGACCGGGGGGGATGAGCAGTTCTTC
CASSLALAGVTGGDEQFF
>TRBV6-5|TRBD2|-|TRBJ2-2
TGTGCCAGCACCCCGGGGGGGGACACCGGGGAGCTGTTTTTT
CASTPGGDTGELFF
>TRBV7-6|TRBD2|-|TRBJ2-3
TGTGCCAGCAGCTTCACTAGCGGGAGGTTGGGAGATACGCAGTATTTT
CASSFTSGRLGDTQYF
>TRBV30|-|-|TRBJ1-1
TGTGCCTGGAGAGCAAGGGGGAACACTGAAGCTTTCTTT
CAWRARGNTEAFF
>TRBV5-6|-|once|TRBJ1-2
TGTGCCAGCAGCTTGGGAGGGAACTATGGCTACACCTTC
CASSLGGNYGYTF
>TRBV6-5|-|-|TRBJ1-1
TGTGCCAGTGAGACTAAGACAGGGAACACTGAAGCTTTCTTT
CASETKTGNTEAFF